The rows below give T cell receptor beta chains drawn from one sample of a study of blood T cell repertoires in COVID-19. Clones were sequenced by immunoSEQ multiplex PCR, and TCRdb holds only the in-frame ones, with some missing. The data hold about 240,000 clones, with around four fifths observed a single time. Specimen: peripheral blood. The receptors shown here come from a woman aged 60 to 75 with active or convalescent COVID-19. Both conserved end residues are part of each CDR3. Fields, in order: J gene, clone size, D gene, V gene, CDR3 protein. A D gene is named only where the DNA matches it firmly. Rows may omit the clone size; those that give it use once, few, many or a size class.

>TRBJ1-5|.|TRBD1|TRBV7-2
CASSPGQGYNQPQHF
>TRBJ2-1|.|.|TRBV7-8
CASSLRAGAVDNEQFF
>TRBJ1-1|.|.|TRBV12-3/TRBV12-4
CASSLTLNTEAFF
>TRBJ1-5|.|TRBD1|TRBV7-9
CASSPATGGSNQPQHF
>TRBJ2-2|.|TRBD1|TRBV10-2
CASSEPATGAGGELFF
>TRBJ2-5|.|TRBD2|TRBV18
CASSPRTSGAGETQYF
>TRBJ1-1|.|.|TRBV27
CASSPLTGGSPEAFF
>TRBJ1-6|.|.|TRBV6-2/TRBV6-3
CASSSGNKGSPLHF
>TRBJ2-3|.|.|TRBV5-1
CASRKQGGTDTQYF
>TRBJ2-3|.|.|TRBV27
CASSSGGRPPSTDTQYF
>TRBJ1-1|.|TRBD1|TRBV12-3/TRBV12-4
CASSLYRGTEAFF
>TRBJ2-3|.|.|TRBV5-8
CASSLEITSTDTQYF
>TRBJ2-3|.|.|TRBV2
CASRSVSGSTDTQYF
>TRBJ2-5|.|TRBD1|TRBV6-6
CASSGTGRRETQYF
>TRBJ2-2|few|.|TRBV5-1
CASSLKQVSTGELFF
>TRBJ2-1|.|.|TRBV9
CASSAGIEWRGTHNEQFF
>TRBJ1-2|.|.|TRBV6-4
CASSATPGGRGYTF
>TRBJ2-2|.|TRBD1|TRBV11-1
CASSHRQGWPGELFF
>TRBJ2-7|.|.|TRBV2
CASRGLSYEQYF
>TRBJ2-7|few|TRBD2|TRBV5-1
CASSLGLTSASYEQYF